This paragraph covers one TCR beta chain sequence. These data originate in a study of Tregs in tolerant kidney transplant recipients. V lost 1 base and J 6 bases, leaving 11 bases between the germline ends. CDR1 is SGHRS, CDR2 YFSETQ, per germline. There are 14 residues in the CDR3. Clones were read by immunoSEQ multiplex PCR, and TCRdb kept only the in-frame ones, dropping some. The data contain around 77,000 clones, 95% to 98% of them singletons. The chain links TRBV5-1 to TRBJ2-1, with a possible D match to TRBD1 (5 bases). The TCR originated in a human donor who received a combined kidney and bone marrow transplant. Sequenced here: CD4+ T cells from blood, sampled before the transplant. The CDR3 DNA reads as TGCGCCAGCAGCTTGCAGGGTTCCCTCAATGAGCAGTTCTTC. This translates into CASSLQGSLNEQFF.